The rows below give T cell receptor beta chains drawn from one sample of a study of T-cell memory formation after mild COVID-19. TCRdb reprocessed the 5' RACE reads with MiXCR, giving one entry per CDR3 protein. The table includes hundreds of thousands of distinct CDR3 sequences, about 20% detected once. The sample was PBMCs or a T cell subset sorted from them (not recorded which). These receptors were taken from an adult woman who had mild COVID-19 (a few samples of this study predate the infection). Cell type and time point are not known. The CDR3 runs from the conserved cysteine through the conserved F or W. Each record gives: V gene, clone size, D gene, J gene, CDR3 DNA, CDR3 protein. D genes are given only for firm matches. Some rows have no size entry. The others give once, few or many, or a class for an expanded clone.

v_gene: TRBV10-3; abundance: NA; d_gene: TRBD1; j_gene: TRBJ1-1; CDR3nt: TGTGCCATCAGTGAGATCCGGGACAGGGACCGCCAGGGAGCTTTCTTT; CDR3aa: CAISEIRDRDRQGAFF
v_gene: TRBV7-2; abundance: few; d_gene: NA; j_gene: TRBJ1-2; CDR3nt: TGTGCCAGCAGCTCCGGTGGAGGACTTAACTATGGCTACACCTTC; CDR3aa: CASSSGGGLNYGYTF
v_gene: TRBV4-1; abundance: NA; d_gene: NA; j_gene: TRBJ1-2; CDR3nt: TGCGCCAGCAGCCAAGATCAGGGGCGGTATGGCTACACCTTC; CDR3aa: CASSQDQGRYGYTF
v_gene: TRBV20-1; abundance: many; d_gene: TRBD2; j_gene: TRBJ2-3; CDR3nt: TGCAGTGCCCCGGGGACTAGTCTACCTGAGGAAGATACGCAGTATTTT; CDR3aa: CSAPGTSLPEEDTQYF
v_gene: TRBV12-3/TRBV12-4; abundance: NA; d_gene: NA; j_gene: TRBJ1-5; CDR3nt: TGTGCCAGCAGTTTTGCCCTGGGACAGCCCCAGCATTTT; CDR3aa: CASSFALGQPQHF
v_gene: TRBV7-9; abundance: few; d_gene: NA; j_gene: TRBJ1-5; CDR3nt: TGTGCCAGCAGCTTGGGGGACCTCGGTCAGCCCCAGCATTTT; CDR3aa: CASSLGDLGQPQHF
v_gene: TRBV21-1; abundance: NA; d_gene: NA; j_gene: TRBJ2-2; CDR3nt: TGTGCCAGCAGCAAATGGAGCGGGGGGAACACCGGGGAGCTGTTTTTT; CDR3aa: CASSKWSGGNTGELFF
v_gene: TRBV20-1; abundance: many; d_gene: NA; j_gene: TRBJ2-7; CDR3nt: TGCAGTGCTGCTACAGGCGTTAGCTCCTACGAGCAGTACTTC; CDR3aa: CSAATGVSSYEQYF
v_gene: TRBV6-2/TRBV6-3; abundance: NA; d_gene: NA; j_gene: TRBJ2-3; CDR3nt: TGTGCCAGCACTACGACAACAGATACGCAGTATTTT; CDR3aa: CASTTTTDTQYF
v_gene: TRBV3-1; abundance: NA; d_gene: NA; j_gene: TRBJ2-7; CDR3nt: TGTGCCAGCAGCCAACACCTCGCTATGGACGGACGATACTACGAGCAGTACTTC; CDR3aa: CASSQHLAMDGRYYEQYF
v_gene: TRBV3-1; abundance: few; d_gene: NA; j_gene: TRBJ2-7; CDR3nt: TGTGCCAGCAGCCAAGGAATTCTAAATTACGAGCAGTACTTC; CDR3aa: CASSQGILNYEQYF
v_gene: TRBV7-8; abundance: few; d_gene: TRBD2; j_gene: TRBJ2-7; CDR3nt: TGTGCCAGTCAAACTAGCGGGGGGACGTCCTACGAGCAGTACTTC; CDR3aa: CASQTSGGTSYEQYF
v_gene: TRBV18; abundance: few; d_gene: TRBD2; j_gene: TRBJ2-7; CDR3nt: TGTGCCAGCTCACCACTAGGGACCAGGATGGCGCGGGGGTACGAGCAGTACTTC; CDR3aa: CASSPLGTRMARGYEQYF
v_gene: TRBV30; abundance: few; d_gene: NA; j_gene: TRBJ2-1; CDR3nt: TGTGCCTGGACACGCACAGCATACAATGAGCAGTTCTTC; CDR3aa: CAWTRTAYNEQFF
v_gene: TRBV24-1; abundance: few; d_gene: NA; j_gene: TRBJ2-1; CDR3nt: TGTGCCACCAGTGACGGCAATGCGCAGTTCTTC; CDR3aa: CATSDGNAQFF
v_gene: TRBV6-5; abundance: few; d_gene: TRBD1; j_gene: TRBJ2-1; CDR3nt: TGTGCCAGCAGAAAAGCGGCGGGGACAGGCTCCTACAATGAGCAGTTCTTC; CDR3aa: CASRKAAGTGSYNEQFF
v_gene: TRBV29-1; abundance: many; d_gene: TRBD2; j_gene: TRBJ2-1; CDR3nt: TGCAGCGTGTGGACTAGCGGCAATGAGCAGTTCTTC; CDR3aa: CSVWTSGNEQFF
v_gene: TRBV7-9; abundance: few; d_gene: NA; j_gene: TRBJ2-1; CDR3nt: TGTGCCAGCAGTGACAACAGGGCTGGAGGGTACAATGAGCAGTTCTTC; CDR3aa: CASSDNRAGGYNEQFF
v_gene: TRBV11-2; abundance: NA; d_gene: NA; j_gene: TRBJ1-3; CDR3nt: TGTGCCAGCAGCTTAGATGACCCCCGCTCTGGAAACACCATATATTTT; CDR3aa: CASSLDDPRSGNTIYF
v_gene: TRBV20-1; abundance: NA; d_gene: TRBD2; j_gene: TRBJ2-7; CDR3nt: TGCAGTGCTAGAGGTTCTAGCGGGTTCCAGTACTTC; CDR3aa: CSARGSSGFQYF
v_gene: TRBV6-5; abundance: NA; d_gene: TRBD1; j_gene: TRBJ2-2; CDR3nt: TGTGCCAGTATCCGGGACAGGCTCACCGGGGAGCTGTTTTTT; CDR3aa: CASIRDRLTGELFF
v_gene: TRBV9; abundance: NA; d_gene: NA; j_gene: TRBJ1-1; CDR3nt: TGTGCCAGCAGCGTGTTTTTGGAATCCGCTGAAGCTTTCTTT; CDR3aa: CASSVFLESAEAFF
v_gene: TRBV7-2; abundance: NA; d_gene: TRBD1; j_gene: TRBJ2-1; CDR3nt: TGTGCCAGCAGCTCCTACGGGACAGGGGGGAATGAGCAGTTCTTC; CDR3aa: CASSSYGTGGNEQFF
v_gene: TRBV10-3; abundance: NA; d_gene: TRBD1; j_gene: TRBJ2-7; CDR3nt: TGTGCCATCGCCTCCAGCGGGACAGGGGGTTTCTACGAGCAGTACTTC; CDR3aa: CAIASSGTGGFYEQYF
v_gene: TRBV27; abundance: NA; d_gene: NA; j_gene: TRBJ2-7; CDR3nt: TGTGCCAGCAGTTCTAGGATTCACTACGAGCAGTACTTC; CDR3aa: CASSSRIHYEQYF
v_gene: TRBV12-3/TRBV12-4; abundance: NA; d_gene: NA; j_gene: TRBJ1-4; CDR3nt: TGTGCCAGCAGTACTCCTGTCCCTGCAACTAATGAAAAACTGTTTTTT; CDR3aa: CASSTPVPATNEKLFF
v_gene: TRBV6-1; abundance: few; d_gene: NA; j_gene: TRBJ1-2; CDR3nt: TGTGCCAGCAGTGAAGCGGGTGAAGGGTCCTATGGCTACACCTTC; CDR3aa: CASSEAGEGSYGYTF
v_gene: TRBV15; abundance: NA; d_gene: NA; j_gene: TRBJ2-2; CDR3nt: TGTGCCACCAGCAGAGTGGACCCCGCGAACACCGGGGAGCTGTTTTTT; CDR3aa: CATSRVDPANTGELFF
v_gene: TRBV30; abundance: NA; d_gene: NA; j_gene: TRBJ2-3; CDR3nt: TGTGCCTGGAGTGGGGGATCCGCACTGGGGGATACGCAGTATTTT; CDR3aa: CAWSGGSALGDTQYF
v_gene: TRBV20-1; abundance: NA; d_gene: TRBD1; j_gene: TRBJ1-2; CDR3nt: TGCAGTGCTAGAGATTTGGTGGGACAGGGGTCGTATGGCTACACCTTC; CDR3aa: CSARDLVGQGSYGYTF
v_gene: TRBV12-3/TRBV12-4; abundance: NA; d_gene: NA; j_gene: TRBJ1-2; CDR3nt: TGTGCCAGCAGTTTCGATGGAGGCGGCTATGGCTACACCTTC; CDR3aa: CASSFDGGGYGYTF
v_gene: TRBV30; abundance: NA; d_gene: NA; j_gene: TRBJ2-7; CDR3nt: TGTGCCGGGGGGGCGGACTACGAGCAGTACTTC; CDR3aa: CAGGADYEQYF
v_gene: TRBV6-4; abundance: NA; d_gene: NA; j_gene: TRBJ2-1; CDR3nt: TGTGCCAGTGCGCGGGGAAATTACAATGAGCAGTTCTTC; CDR3aa: CASARGNYNEQFF
v_gene: TRBV5-4; abundance: NA; d_gene: NA; j_gene: TRBJ1-1; CDR3nt: TGTGCCAGCAGCTTGGTCGGGACAAACACTGAAGCTTTCTTT; CDR3aa: CASSLVGTNTEAFF
v_gene: TRBV5-1; abundance: NA; d_gene: NA; j_gene: TRBJ2-3; CDR3nt: TGCGCCAGCAGCTTGGACCGGATAGGGTCTCCTTTGGATACGCAGTATTTT; CDR3aa: CASSLDRIGSPLDTQYF
v_gene: TRBV6-1; abundance: NA; d_gene: NA; j_gene: TRBJ2-2; CDR3nt: TGTGCCAGCACGGAGGAAGGGATGAACACCGGGGAGCTGTTTTTT; CDR3aa: CASTEEGMNTGELFF
v_gene: TRBV7-9; abundance: NA; d_gene: TRBD1; j_gene: TRBJ1-3; CDR3nt: TGTGCCAGCAGCTCCTCGAGGCGGGACAGGCGACACTCTGGAAACACCATATATTTT; CDR3aa: CASSSSRRDRRHSGNTIYF
v_gene: TRBV15; abundance: few; d_gene: TRBD2; j_gene: TRBJ2-3; CDR3nt: TGTGCCACCAGCAGAGACGGACTAGCGGGATTGACAGATACGCAGTATTTT; CDR3aa: CATSRDGLAGLTDTQYF
v_gene: TRBV7-6; abundance: few; d_gene: TRBD2; j_gene: TRBJ2-1; CDR3nt: TGTGCCAGCAGCATGACTAGCGGGAGGGCGGGTTATAATGAGCAGTTCTTC; CDR3aa: CASSMTSGRAGYNEQFF
v_gene: TRBV7-2; abundance: NA; d_gene: NA; j_gene: TRBJ2-3; CDR3nt: TGTGCCAGCAGCCATCTAGCGCTAACCTGGAGACGAGATACGCAGTATTTT; CDR3aa: CASSHLALTWRRDTQYF
v_gene: TRBV23-1; abundance: many; d_gene: NA; j_gene: TRBJ2-3; CDR3nt: TGCGCCAGCAGTCAACCAGACTCCTCTAGCACAGATACGCAGTATTTT; CDR3aa: CASSQPDSSSTDTQYF
v_gene: TRBV4-2; abundance: few; d_gene: NA; j_gene: TRBJ2-3; CDR3nt: TGTGCCAGCAGCCAAGATCTGGTTAATTCGGCAGTTAGCACAGATACGCAGTATTTT; CDR3aa: CASSQDLVNSAVSTDTQYF